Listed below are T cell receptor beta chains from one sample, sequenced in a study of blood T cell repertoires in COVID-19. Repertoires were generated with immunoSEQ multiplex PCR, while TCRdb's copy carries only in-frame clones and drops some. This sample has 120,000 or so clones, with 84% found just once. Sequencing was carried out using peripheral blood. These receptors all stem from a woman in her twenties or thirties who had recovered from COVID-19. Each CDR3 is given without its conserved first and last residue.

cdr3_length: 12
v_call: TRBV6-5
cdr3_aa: ASSSGGTGNEQF

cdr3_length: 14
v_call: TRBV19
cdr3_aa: ASSIEGPVMNQPQH

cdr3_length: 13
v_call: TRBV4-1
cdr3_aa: ASSQGTGSLYGYT

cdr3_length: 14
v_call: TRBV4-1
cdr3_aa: ASSQDRTGHTGELF

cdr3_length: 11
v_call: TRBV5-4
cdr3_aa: ASSLGLITEAF

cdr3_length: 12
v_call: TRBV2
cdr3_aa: ASSSSGQEQKAF

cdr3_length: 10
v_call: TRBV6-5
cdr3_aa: ASSHLNGEQY

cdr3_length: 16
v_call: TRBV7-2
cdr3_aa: ASSLRTGGYGLRETQY

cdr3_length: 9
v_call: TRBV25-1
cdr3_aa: ASSPSYEQY

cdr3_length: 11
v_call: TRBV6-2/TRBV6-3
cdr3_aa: ASSFADRGQAF

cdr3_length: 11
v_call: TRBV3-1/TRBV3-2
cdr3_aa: ASSQGQGLEQY

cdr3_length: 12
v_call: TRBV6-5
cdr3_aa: ASTRGDRGGGYT

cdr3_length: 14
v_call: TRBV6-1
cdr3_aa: ASSEAPGQGFEKLF

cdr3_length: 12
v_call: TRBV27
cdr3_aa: ASEKGQGYNEQF

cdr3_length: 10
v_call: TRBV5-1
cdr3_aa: ASSPGGEKLF

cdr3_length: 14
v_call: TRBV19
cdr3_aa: ASSKIQGARDQPQH